These 15 T cell receptor beta chains originate from one sample sequenced in a study of T cells after posttransplantation cyclophosphamide. Treatment was busulfan-fludarabine conditioning, a marrow graft, and cyclophosphamide on days +3 and +4. Sequencing was performed with immunoSEQ multiplex PCR; in TCRdb, only in-frame clones are kept and a portion is missing. The sample has some 37,000 clones, 78% seen once. The sample was CD4+ T cells sorted from blood, taken 1,700 to 2,000 days after a stem cell transplant with posttransplant cyclophosphamide. The receptors derive from a female patient in her thirties or forties who received an allogeneic stem cell transplant from a related donor, was CMV-positive, and had no GVHD. The graft donor may account for some of the T cells.

The CDR3 coding sequence is TGCAGCTTCAGGGACACCGGGGAGCTGTTTTTT. Its protein is CSFRDTGELFF. The rearrangement joins TRBV29-1 to TRBJ2-2; a weak D match, TRBD1 (5 bases). Germline lookup yields CDR1 SQVTM and CDR2 ANQGSEA. With 8 bases removed from V and 3 bases from J, the gap between germline ends came to 7 bases. CDR3 length: 11 amino acids.

The chain is built from TRBV7-3 and TRBJ2-1; D is possibly TRBD1 (8 bases). CDR3 size: 14 residues. The germline gives CDR1 SGHTA, CDR2 FQGTGA. Trimming took off 0 bases at V and 10 bases at J, with 13 bases between the two ends. The CDR3 nucleotides read TGTGCCAGCAGCTTAACGAACAGGGGGGGGGAGCAGTTCTTC. Encoded protein: CASSLTNRGGEQFF.

V is TRBV14 and J is TRBJ1-4; no clear D gene. The ends were cut back, 1 base at V and 8 bases at J, with 14 bases in the middle. This CDR3 is 15 amino acids long. CDR1 is SGHDN and CDR2 is FVKESK in the germline V gene. The CDR3 coding sequence is TGTGCCAGCAGCCAAGGAGTAGTAGACTCGGAAAAACTGTTTTTT. This encodes CASSQGVVDSEKLFF. Looking up the rest from reference TRBV14 and TRBJ1-4 gives the full variable domain: EAGVTQFPSHSVIEKGQTVTLRCDPISGHDNLYWYRRVMGKEIKFLLHFVKESKQDESGMPNNRFLAERTGGTYSTLKVQPAELEDSGVYFCASSQGVVDSEKLFFGSGTQLSVL.

V and J are TRBV6-5 and TRBJ2-7; D may be TRBD2 (7 bases). The length of the CDR3 is 15 residues. V was clipped by 2 bases and J by 0 bases, with 11 bases between them. Germline V gene data show CDR1 as MNHEY and CDR2 as SVGAGI. The CDR3: CASSYGGASSYEQYF. Here the CDR3 DNA reads TGTGCCAGCAGTTACGGGGGGGCGAGCTCCTACGAGCAGTACTTC.

This clone has just a few counts. The chain has TRBV19 and TRBJ1-2; the match to TRBD1 covers 7 bases. CDR1 is LNHDA and CDR2 is SQIVND in the germline V gene (reference sequence). The CDR3 is made up of 14 amino acids. V lost 4 bases and J lost 4; bases outside the gene matches: 6. CDR3 region: CASSNRGRVYGYTF. The CDR3 nucleotides are TGTGCCAGTAGTAACAGGGGAAGAGTCTATGGCTACACCTTC. The whole variable domain, filled in from reference TRBV19 and TRBJ1-2, reads DGGITQSPKYLFRKEGQNVTLSCEQNLNHDAMYWYRQDPGQGLRLIYYSQIVNDFQKGDIAEGYSVSREKKESFPLTVTSAQKNPTAFYLCASSNRGRVYGYTFGSGTRLTVV.

V and J are TRBV10-3 and TRBJ2-7; TRBD2 agrees at 12 bases. Germline trimming cut 2 bases from V and 3 bases from J; bases unmatched to any gene: 8. CDR3 size: 17 residues. The germline V gene encodes CDR1 ENHRY and CDR2 SYGVKD. The CDR3 nucleotides read TGTGCCATCAGTGAGGAAGGAGGACTAGCGGGACTCTACGAGCAGTACTTC. Translated: CAISEEGGLAGLYEQYF.

V and J are TRBV19 and TRBJ1-1; the D is unclear. The CDR3 consists of 14 residues. Trimming took off 3 bases at V and 1 base at J, with 9 bases between the two ends. The V gene's germline CDR1 is LNHDA and CDR2 SQIVND (reference sequence). The DNA for the CDR3 is TGTGCCAGTAGTATTGCGGTGTCGAACACTGAAGCTTTCTTT. This translates into CASSIAVSNTEAFF.

The chain has TRBV2 and TRBJ2-5, with TRBD1 as a possible D gene (6 bases). In germline, CDR1 is SNHLY, CDR2 FYNNEI. The CDR3 has 14 amino acids. The V end was cut by 5 bases, the J end by 2 bases, with 12 bases between. CDR3 DNA: TGTGCCAGCAGTTTTACTGACAGGCAAGAGACCCAGTACTTC. Translating it yields CASSFTDRQETQYF.

This chain links TRBV11-2 with TRBJ1-6, with TRBD1 matching over 12 bases. With 5 bases clipped from V and 8 bases from J, the junction kept 10 bases outside the gene matches. The germline V gene encodes CDR1 SGHAT and CDR2 FQNNGV. The CDR3 totals 17 residues. The CDR3 DNA reads TGTGCCAGCAGCCCTCTCAGGGACAGGGGGCGGGATTCACCCCTCCACTTT. This gives the protein CASSPLRDRGRDSPLHF.

The genes are TRBV6-1 and TRBJ1-5; TRBD1 agrees at 7 bases. Per the germline V gene, CDR1 is MNHNS and CDR2 is SASEGT. The trim removed 2 bases at V and 4 bases at J, leaving 5 bases unmatched. This CDR3 is built from 15 residues. This CDR3 is CASSESGQQNQPQHF. The CDR3 DNA reads as TGTGCCAGCAGTGAATCGGGACAGCAGAATCAGCCCCAGCATTTT.

This rearrangement joins TRBV7-9 to TRBJ1-5; D is possibly TRBD1 (5 bases). V was clipped by 5 bases and J by 7 bases, with 9 bases between them. Per germline, CDR1 SEHNR and CDR2 FQNEAQ (reference sequence). The CDR3 has 12 amino acids. The CDR3 nucleotides are TGTGCCAGCAGCAGGGGATACCAGCCCCAGCATTTT. It translates to CASSRGYQPQHF.

V usage is TRBV19 and J usage is TRBJ1-5; D not certain. This CDR3 comprises 14 residues. V shed 8 bases and J shed 6 bases, with 17 bases lying between them. Germline loops: CDR1 LNHDA, CDR2 SQIVND (reference sequence). DNA of the CDR3: TGTGCCAGTCGGGAGGAAGCCGTCGGTCAGCCCCAGCATTTT. Its protein is CASREEAVGQPQHF.

This clone was recorded once. The chain uses TRBV7-9 and TRBJ1-4, with 7 bases lining up with TRBD1. CDR3 size: 14 residues. V dropped 4 bases and J dropped 8; count of bases not matched to a gene: 7. Germline-derived CDR1 and CDR2 are SEHNR and FQNEAQ (reference sequence). The CDR3 nucleotides are TGTGCCAGCAGCTCCGGTACAGGGGACGAAAAACTGTTTTTT. Translation gives CASSSGTGDEKLFF.

The chain recombines TRBV5-1 with TRBJ2-2, with D perhaps TRBD2 (5 bases). Germline CDR1 reads SGHRS; CDR2 reads YFSETQ. The CDR3 consists of 19 residues. Trimming removed 0 bases from V and 0 bases from J, with 18 bases in between. The CDR3 is CASSLVGMSGLANTGELFF. The CDR3, as DNA: TGCGCCAGCAGCTTGGTGGGGATGAGCGGACTCGCGAACACCGGGGAGCTGTTTTTT. Based on the CDR3 plus reference TRBV5-1 and TRBJ2-2, the full variable domain is KAGVTQTPRYLIKTRGQQVTLSCSPISGHRSVSWYQQTPGQGLQFLFEYFSETQRNKGNFPGRFSGRQFSNSRSEMNVSTLELGDSALYLCASSLVGMSGLANTGELFFGEGSRLTVL.

The chain has TRBV13 and TRBJ1-2, with TRBD1 matching 9 bases. The CDR3 has 13 amino acids. The ends lost 5 bases at V and 7 bases at J; junction bases unmatched: 5. Germline-derived CDR1 and CDR2 are PRHDT and FYEKMQ (reference sequence). CDR3 nucleotides: TGTGCCAGCAGCCTAACAGGGGGCGGTGGCTACACCTTC. Translated, it gives CASSLTGGGGYTF.